This T cell receptor (beta chain) was profiled in a study of cytomegalovirus exposure and HLA in healthy donors. Findings and caveats of the study: An analysis that was carried out later associated 16,951 TCR beta sequences with HLA alleles at 0.05 false discovery rate.

PCR amplification relied on 60 Vbeta primers (plus 13 Jbeta primers). The assay was immunoSEQ multiplex PCR, and TCRdb's table has in-frame clones only and misses some. The table includes 210,000 or so clones, approximately 88% detected once. A remark on this clone: Its antigen is still unknown.

The CDR3 has 15 amino acids. V lost 1 base to trimming and J lost 3 bases, with 7 bases between them. Germline loops: CDR1 SGHTA, CDR2 FQGNSA. The specimen was PBMCs. The TCR comes from a boy between 2 and 15 years old in good health and CMV-seronegative. This chain joins TRBV7-2 and TRBJ1-6; D remains unclear. The CDR3 region is CASSLGAGYNSPLHF. DNA of the CDR3: TGTGCCAGCAGCTTAGGGGCGGGCTATAATTCACCCCTCCACTTT.